A single sample is the source of the 2 T cell receptor beta chains below, sequenced in a study of control samples from healthy donors and cancer patients. Generated by immunoSEQ multiplex PCR, the TCRdb table keeps only in-frame clones and is missing some. The sample contains over 150,000 clones, 96% of which appear only once. The sequencing input was blood. These TCRs come from a woman younger than 45 in good health.

The chain joins TRBV9 to TRBJ2-1; TRBD2 matches at 11 bases. CDR3 length: 14 amino acids. After removal of 4 bases from V and 8 bases from J, the junction contained 5 bases not matched to a gene. Looked up from germline, CDR1 is SGDLS and CDR2 is YYNGEE. CDR3 residues: CASSPGLAAYEQFF. CDR3 nucleotide sequence: TGTGCCAGCAGCCCGGGACTAGCGGCGTATGAGCAGTTCTTC.

This sequence joins TRBV5-1 and TRBJ1-4; D call uncertain. The CDR3 spans 15 residues. From germline, CDR1 is SGHRS and CDR2 YFSETQ. Deletions cut 5 bases from V and 3 bases from J, with 14 bases between. The CDR3 loop is CASRGQPQANEKLFF. CDR3 coding DNA: TGCGCCAGCAGAGGGCAGCCGCAGGCTAATGAAAAACTGTTTTTT.